This T cell receptor (beta chain) appears in the sequencing data of a study of cytomegalovirus exposure and HLA in healthy donors. Study as a whole: There were nearly 120 million unique TCR beta sequences, drawn from 180 million or so T cells, in an earlier analysis. Findings of the study overall: Reportedly, HLA-A and HLA-B alleles of most subjects were accurately predicted from TCR beta.

Between the trimmed V and J ends, which lost 6 bases and 5 bases, there was a span of 16 bases. This CDR3 contains 14 residues. Germline-derived CDR1 and CDR2 are SGHTA and FQGNSA. Notes on this clone: Its matching antigen is unknown.

The PCR contained 60 Vbeta and 13 Jbeta primers. The table came from immunoSEQ multiplex PCR; TCRdb's copy has only in-frame clones and leaves some out. The table includes 140,000 to 150,000 clones, just under 85% detected once. The rearrangement links TRBV7-2 to TRBJ2-5, with D perhaps TRBD2 (5 bases). Source material: PBMCs. This TCR was sampled from a woman aged 60 to 75 in good health and CMV-seropositive. The chain's CDR3 is CASSSRGRRETQYF. The CDR3 DNA sequence: TGTGCCAGCAGTTCCCGGGGTAGACGGGAGACCCAGTACTTC.